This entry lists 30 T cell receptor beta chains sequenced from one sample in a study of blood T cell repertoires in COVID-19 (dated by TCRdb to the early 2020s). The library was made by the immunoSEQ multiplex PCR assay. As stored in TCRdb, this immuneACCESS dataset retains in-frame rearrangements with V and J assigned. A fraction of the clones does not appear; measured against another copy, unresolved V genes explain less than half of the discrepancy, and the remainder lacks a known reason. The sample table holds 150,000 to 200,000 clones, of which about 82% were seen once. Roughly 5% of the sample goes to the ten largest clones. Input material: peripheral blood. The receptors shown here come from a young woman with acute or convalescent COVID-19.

CDR3 residues: CASSPGLAREQFF. CDR3 nucleotide sequence: TGCGCCAGCAGCCCCGGACTAGCCCGTGAGCAGTTCTTC. The chain links TRBV5-1 to TRBJ2-1, with 8 positions matching TRBD2. Losses at the gene ends were 4 bases for V and 9 bases for J; bases not matched to a gene: 6. The V gene's germline CDR1 is SGHRS and CDR2 YFSETQ. The CDR3 spans 13 residues.

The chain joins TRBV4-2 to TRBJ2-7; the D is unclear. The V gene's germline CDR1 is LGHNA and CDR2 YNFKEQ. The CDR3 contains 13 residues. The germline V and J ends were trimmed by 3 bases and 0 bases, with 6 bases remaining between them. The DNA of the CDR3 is TGTGCCAGCAGCCACCCTTACTCCTACGAGCAGTACTTC. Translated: CASSHPYSYEQYF.

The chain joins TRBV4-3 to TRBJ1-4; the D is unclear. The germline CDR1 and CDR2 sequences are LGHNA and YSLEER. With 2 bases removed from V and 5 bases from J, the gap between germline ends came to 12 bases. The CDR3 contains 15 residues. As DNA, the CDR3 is TGCGCCAGCAGCCAAAACCCCTTACAGAATGAAAAACTGTTTTTT. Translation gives CASSQNPLQNEKLFF.

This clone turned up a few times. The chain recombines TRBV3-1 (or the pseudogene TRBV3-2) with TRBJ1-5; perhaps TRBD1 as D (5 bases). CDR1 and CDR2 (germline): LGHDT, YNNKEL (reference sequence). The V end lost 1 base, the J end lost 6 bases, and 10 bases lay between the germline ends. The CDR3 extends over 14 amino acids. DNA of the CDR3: TGTGCCAGCAGCCAAGGCCGGGGGGGTCAGCCCCAGCATTTT. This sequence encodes CASSQGRGGQPQHF.

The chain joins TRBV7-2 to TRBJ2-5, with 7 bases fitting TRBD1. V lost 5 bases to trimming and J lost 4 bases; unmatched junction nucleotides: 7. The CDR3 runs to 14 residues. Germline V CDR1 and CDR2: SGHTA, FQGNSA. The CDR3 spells CASSPGTAPETQYF. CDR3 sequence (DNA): TGTGCCAGCAGCCCGGGGACAGCGCCAGAGACCCAGTACTTC.

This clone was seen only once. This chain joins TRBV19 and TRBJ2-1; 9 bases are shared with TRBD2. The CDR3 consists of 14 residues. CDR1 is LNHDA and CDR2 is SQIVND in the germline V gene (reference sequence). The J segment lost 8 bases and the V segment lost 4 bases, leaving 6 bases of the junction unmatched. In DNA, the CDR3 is TGTGCCAGTAGTAGGCCTAGCGGGATCTATGAGCAGTTCTTC. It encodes CASSRPSGIYEQFF.

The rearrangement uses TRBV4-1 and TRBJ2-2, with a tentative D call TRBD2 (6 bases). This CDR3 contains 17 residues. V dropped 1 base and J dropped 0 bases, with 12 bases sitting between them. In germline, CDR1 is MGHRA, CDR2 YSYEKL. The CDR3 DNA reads TGCGCCAGCAGCCAAGTAGGGCTAGCGACGAACACCGGGGAGCTGTTTTTT. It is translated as CASSQVGLATNTGELFF.

CDR3 region: CASSSSRGYSSYEQYF. The CDR3 DNA follows: TGTGCCAGCAGCTCATCCAGGGGCTACAGCTCCTACGAGCAGTACTTC. This chain connects TRBV11-3 to TRBJ2-7; the D gene is possibly TRBD1 (6 bases). Germline assignment: CDR1 SGHNT and CDR2 YENEEA. V lost 4 bases, J lost 0 bases, and 16 bases lay in between. The CDR3 length is 16 residues. Complete variable domain (other parts from reference TRBV11-3 and TRBJ2-7): EAGVVQSPRYKIIEKKQPVAFWCNPISGHNTLYWYLQNLGQGPELLIRYENEEAVDDSQLPKDRFSAERLKGVDSTLKIQPAELGDSAVYLCASSSSRGYSSYEQYFGPGTRLTVT.

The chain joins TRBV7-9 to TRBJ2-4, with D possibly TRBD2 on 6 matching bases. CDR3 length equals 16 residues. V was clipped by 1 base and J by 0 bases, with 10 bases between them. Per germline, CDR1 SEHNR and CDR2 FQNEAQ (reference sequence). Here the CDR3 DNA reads TGTGCCAGCAGCTTAGTGGGGGGTATAGCCAAAAACATTCAGTACTTC. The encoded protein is CASSLVGGIAKNIQYF.

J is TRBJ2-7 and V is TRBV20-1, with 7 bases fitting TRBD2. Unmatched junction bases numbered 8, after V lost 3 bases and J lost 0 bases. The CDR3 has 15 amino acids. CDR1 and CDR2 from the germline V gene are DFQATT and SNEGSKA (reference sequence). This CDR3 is CSASSGRGSSYEQYF. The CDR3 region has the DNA TGCAGTGCTAGTTCGGGGCGGGGGAGCTCCTACGAGCAGTACTTC.

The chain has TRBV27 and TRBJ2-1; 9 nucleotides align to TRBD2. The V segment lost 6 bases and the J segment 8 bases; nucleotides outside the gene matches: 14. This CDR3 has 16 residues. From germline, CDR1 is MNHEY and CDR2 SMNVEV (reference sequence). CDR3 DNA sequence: TGTGCCAGCAGACGAACTACACTAGCGGGCTTTTATGAGCAGTTCTTC. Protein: CASRRTTLAGFYEQFF.

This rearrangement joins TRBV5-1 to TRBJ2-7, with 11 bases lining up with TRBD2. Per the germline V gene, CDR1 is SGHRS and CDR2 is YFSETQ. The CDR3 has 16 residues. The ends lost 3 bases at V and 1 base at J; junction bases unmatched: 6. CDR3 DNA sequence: TGCGCCAGCAGCTCCGAGGGACTAGCGGTATCCTACGAGCAGTACTTC. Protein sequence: CASSSEGLAVSYEQYF.

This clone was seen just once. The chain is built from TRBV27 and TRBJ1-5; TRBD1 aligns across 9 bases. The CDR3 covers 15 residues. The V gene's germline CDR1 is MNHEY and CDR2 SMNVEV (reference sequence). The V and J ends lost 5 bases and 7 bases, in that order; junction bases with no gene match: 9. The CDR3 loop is CASSPGQGIRQPQHF. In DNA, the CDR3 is TGTGCCAGCAGTCCTGGACAGGGGATTAGACAGCCCCAGCATTTT.

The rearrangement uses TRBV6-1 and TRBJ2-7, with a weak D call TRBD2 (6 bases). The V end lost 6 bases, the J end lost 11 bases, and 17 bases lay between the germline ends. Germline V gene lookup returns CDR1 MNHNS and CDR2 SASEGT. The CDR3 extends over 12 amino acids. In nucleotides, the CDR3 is TGTGCCAGCAGCCAACAGACTAGTCGGGAGTACTTC. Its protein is CASSQQTSREYF.

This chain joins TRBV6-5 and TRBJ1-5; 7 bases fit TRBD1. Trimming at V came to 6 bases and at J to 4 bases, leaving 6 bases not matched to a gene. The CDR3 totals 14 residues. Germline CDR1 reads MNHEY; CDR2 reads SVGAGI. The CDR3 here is CASRSGTANQPQHF. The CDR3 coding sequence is TGTGCCAGCAGGTCCGGGACAGCTAATCAGCCCCAGCATTTT.

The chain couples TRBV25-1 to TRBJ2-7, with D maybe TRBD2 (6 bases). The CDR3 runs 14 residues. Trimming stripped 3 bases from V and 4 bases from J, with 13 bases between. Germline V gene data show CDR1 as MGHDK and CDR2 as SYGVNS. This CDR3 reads CASSEGGPVYEQYF. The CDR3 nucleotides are TGTGCCAGCAGTGAGGGAGGCCCGGTATACGAGCAGTACTTC.

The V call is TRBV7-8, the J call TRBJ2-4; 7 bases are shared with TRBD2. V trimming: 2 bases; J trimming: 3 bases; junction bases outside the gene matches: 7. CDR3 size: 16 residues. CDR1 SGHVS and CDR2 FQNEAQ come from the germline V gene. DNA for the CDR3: TGTGCCAGCAGCTTAAACCCGGGACTAAGCAAAAACATTCAGTACTTC. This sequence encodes CASSLNPGLSKNIQYF.

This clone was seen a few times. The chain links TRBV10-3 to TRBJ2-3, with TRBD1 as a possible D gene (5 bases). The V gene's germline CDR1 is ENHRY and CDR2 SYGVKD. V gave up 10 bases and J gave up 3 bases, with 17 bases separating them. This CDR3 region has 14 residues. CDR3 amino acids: CATLLGPPTDTQYF. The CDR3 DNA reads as TGTGCCACCCTATTGGGGCCGCCGACAGATACGCAGTATTTT.

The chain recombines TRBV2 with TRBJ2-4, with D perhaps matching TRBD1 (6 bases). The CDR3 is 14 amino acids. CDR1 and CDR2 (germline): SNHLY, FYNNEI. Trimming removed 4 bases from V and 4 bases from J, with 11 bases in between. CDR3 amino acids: CASSGRQAKNIQYF. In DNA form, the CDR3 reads TGTGCCAGCAGTGGGAGACAGGCGAAAAACATTCAGTACTTC. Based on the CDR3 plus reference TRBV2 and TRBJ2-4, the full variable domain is EPEVTQTPSHQVTQMGQEVILRCVPISNHLYFYWYRQILGQKVEFLVSFYNNEISEKSEIFDDQFSVERPDGSNFTLKIRSTKLEDSAMYFCASSGRQAKNIQYFGAGTRLSVL.

CDR3 sequence reads: CASSDPSGTQYF. DNA for the CDR3: TGTGCCAGCAGTGACCCCTCGGGGACCCAGTACTTC. This chain joins TRBV6-4 and TRBJ2-5; no clear D. Germline CDR1 is MRHNA and CDR2 is SNTAGT. The ends were cut back, 2 bases at V and 7 bases at J, with 8 bases in the middle. This CDR3 spans 12 amino acids.

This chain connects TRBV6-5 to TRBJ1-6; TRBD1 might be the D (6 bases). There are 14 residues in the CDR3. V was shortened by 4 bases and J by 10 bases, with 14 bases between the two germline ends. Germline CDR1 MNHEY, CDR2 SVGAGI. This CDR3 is CASSLDRLGSPLHF. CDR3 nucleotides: TGTGCCAGCAGTTTGGACAGACTGGGCTCACCCCTCCACTTT.

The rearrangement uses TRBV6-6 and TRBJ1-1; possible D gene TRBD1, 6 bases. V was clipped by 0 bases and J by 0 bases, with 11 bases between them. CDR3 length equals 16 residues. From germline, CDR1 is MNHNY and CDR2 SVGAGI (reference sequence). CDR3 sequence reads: CASSYSPGQLNTEAFF. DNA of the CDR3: TGTGCCAGCAGTTACTCCCCAGGACAGCTGAACACTGAAGCTTTCTTT.

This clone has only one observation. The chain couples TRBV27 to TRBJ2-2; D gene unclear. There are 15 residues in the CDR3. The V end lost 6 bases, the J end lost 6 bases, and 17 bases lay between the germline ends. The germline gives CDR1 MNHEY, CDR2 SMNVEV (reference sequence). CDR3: CASRRMTLTPGELFF. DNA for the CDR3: TGTGCCAGCAGGCGTATGACACTCACACCCGGGGAGCTGTTTTTT.

The CDR3 DNA sequence: TGTGCCAGCAGCTACGGGACTACCTACGAGCAGTACTTC. As protein: CASSYGTTYEQYF. The gene calls are TRBV7-2 and TRBJ2-7; 7 bases map to TRBD2. Germline-derived CDR1 and CDR2 are SGHTA and FQGNSA. J lost 2 bases, V lost 4 bases, and 2 bases had no gene match. The CDR3 totals 13 residues.

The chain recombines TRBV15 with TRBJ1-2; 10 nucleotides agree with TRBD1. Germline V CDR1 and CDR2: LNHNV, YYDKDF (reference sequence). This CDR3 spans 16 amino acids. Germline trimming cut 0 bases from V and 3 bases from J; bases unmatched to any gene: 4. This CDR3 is CATSRDGTGEDYGYTF. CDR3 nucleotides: TGTGCCACCAGCAGAGATGGGACAGGGGAAGACTATGGCTACACCTTC.

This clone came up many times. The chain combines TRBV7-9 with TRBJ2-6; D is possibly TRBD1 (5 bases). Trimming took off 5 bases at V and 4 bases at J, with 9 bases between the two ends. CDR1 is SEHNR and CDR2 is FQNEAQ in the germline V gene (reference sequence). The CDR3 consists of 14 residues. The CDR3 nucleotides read TGTGCCAGCAGCGGCAAGGGGGGGGCCAACGTCCTGACTTTC. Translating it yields CASSGKGGANVLTF.

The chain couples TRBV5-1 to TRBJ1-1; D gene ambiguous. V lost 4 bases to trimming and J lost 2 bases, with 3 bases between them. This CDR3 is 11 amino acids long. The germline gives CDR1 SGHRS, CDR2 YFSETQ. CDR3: CASSLNTEAFF. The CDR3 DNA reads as TGCGCCAGCAGCCTAAACACTGAAGCTTTCTTT.

The CDR3 loop reads CASSYSGEAYGYTF. The CDR3 bases are TGTGCCAGCAGTTACTCTGGGGAGGCCTATGGCTACACCTTC. The gene calls are TRBV6-5 and TRBJ1-2; no clear D. The CDR3 contains 14 residues. The germline gives CDR1 MNHEY, CDR2 SVGAGI. Trimming shortened V by 0 bases and J by 4 bases, and 9 bases separated the two germline ends.

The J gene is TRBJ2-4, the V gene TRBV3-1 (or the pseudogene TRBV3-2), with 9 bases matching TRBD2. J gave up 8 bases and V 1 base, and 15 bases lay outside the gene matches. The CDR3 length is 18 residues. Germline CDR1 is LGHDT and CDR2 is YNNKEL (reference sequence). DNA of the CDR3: TGTGCCAGCAGCCAAGGGTGGGGAACAGCGGGAGGAATAGACATTCAGTACTTC. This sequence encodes CASSQGWGTAGGIDIQYF.

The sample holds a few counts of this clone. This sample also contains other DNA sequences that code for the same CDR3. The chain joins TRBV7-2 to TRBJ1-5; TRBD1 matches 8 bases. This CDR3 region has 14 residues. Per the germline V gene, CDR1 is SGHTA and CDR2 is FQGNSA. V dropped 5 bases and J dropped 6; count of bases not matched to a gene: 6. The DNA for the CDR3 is TGTGCCAGCAGCGCGCAGGGGGCGGGTCAGCCCCAGCATTTT. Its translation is CASSAQGAGQPQHF.